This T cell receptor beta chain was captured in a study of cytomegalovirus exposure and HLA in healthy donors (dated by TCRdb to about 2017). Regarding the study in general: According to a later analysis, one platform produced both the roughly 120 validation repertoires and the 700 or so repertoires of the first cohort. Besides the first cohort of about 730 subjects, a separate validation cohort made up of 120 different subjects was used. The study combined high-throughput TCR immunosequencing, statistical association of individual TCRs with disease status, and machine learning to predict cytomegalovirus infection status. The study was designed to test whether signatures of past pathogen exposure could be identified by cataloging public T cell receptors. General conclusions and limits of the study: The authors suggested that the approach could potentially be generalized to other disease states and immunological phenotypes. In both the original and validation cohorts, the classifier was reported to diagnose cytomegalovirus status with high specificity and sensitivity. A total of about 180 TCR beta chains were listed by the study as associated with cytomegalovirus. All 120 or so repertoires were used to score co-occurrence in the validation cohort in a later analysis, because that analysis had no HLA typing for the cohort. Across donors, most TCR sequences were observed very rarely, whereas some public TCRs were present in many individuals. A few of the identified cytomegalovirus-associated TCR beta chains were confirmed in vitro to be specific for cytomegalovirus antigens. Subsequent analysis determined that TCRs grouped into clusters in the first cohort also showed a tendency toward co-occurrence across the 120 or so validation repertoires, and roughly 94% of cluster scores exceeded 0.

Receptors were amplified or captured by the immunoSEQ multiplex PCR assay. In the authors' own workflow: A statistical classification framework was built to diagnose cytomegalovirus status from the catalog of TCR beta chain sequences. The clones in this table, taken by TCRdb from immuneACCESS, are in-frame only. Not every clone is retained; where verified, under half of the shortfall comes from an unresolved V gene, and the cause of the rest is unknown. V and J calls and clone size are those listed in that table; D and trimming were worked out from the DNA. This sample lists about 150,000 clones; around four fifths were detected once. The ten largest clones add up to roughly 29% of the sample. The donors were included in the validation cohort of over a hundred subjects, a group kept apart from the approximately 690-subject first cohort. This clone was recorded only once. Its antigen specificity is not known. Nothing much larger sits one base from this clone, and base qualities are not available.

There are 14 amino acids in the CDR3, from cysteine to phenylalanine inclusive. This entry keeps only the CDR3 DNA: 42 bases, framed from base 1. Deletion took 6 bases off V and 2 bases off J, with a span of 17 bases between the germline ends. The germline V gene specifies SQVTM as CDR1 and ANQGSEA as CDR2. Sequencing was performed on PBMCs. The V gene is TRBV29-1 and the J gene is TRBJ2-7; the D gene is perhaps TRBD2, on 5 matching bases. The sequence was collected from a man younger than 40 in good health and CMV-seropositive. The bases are TGCAGCGTCAGGACGGGAACAGCGACCTACGAGCAGTACTTC. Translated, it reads CSVRTGTATYEQYF.